This paragraph covers one T cell receptor (beta chain) sequence. Its antigen is undetermined. These data originate in a study of cytomegalovirus exposure and HLA in healthy donors. J gave up 7 bases and V 2 bases, and 6 bases lay outside the gene matches. From germline, CDR1 is MNHNS and CDR2 SASEGT. The CDR3 is 15 residues long. Vbeta (60) and Jbeta (13) primers were used in the PCR. Sequencing used immunoSEQ multiplex PCR; TCRdb keeps in-frame clones, though not all of them. The profile covers about 160,000 clones, with approximately 80% appearing a single time and 3.5% to 5% taken by the ten largest. Study-level findings and limits: For cytomegalovirus status, the classifier reportedly gave diagnoses with high specificity and sensitivity. Whilst most TCR sequences proved rare, a subset of public TCRs occurred across many donors. CMV serostatus was the sole immune exposure information available. Analysis performed later showed TCR beta chains linked to HLA being more clonally expanded than equally common others.

The V call is TRBV6-1, the J call TRBJ1-2, with 11 bases identical to TRBD1. Sequencing input: PBMCs. The receptor was isolated from a man aged 35-49 years in good health and CMV-seronegative. The CDR3 DNA is TGTGCCAGCAGTGAAAGAAGGACAGGGGGCTCTGGCTACACCTTC. Its translation: CASSERRTGGSGYTF.